These 14 T cell receptor beta chains share one sample of origin, sequenced in a study of PD-L1 blockade in urothelial cancer (dated by TCRdb to the late 2010s). Preparation of the library involved the immunoSEQ multiplex PCR assay. TCRdb limited this immuneACCESS table to in-frame rearrangements with V and J called. A share of clones is missing; checked studies link under half to unresolved V genes, and the rest is unexplained. This sample is represented by around 47,000 clones; roughly 86% of them were singletons. The top ten hold 13% of the sample. This specimen's time point label, per the study, means: peripheral blood 6 weeks after treatment start. The specimen comprised PBMCs, sampled around atezolizumab (anti-PD-L1) treatment. The receptor set was obtained from a man in his sixties with urothelial cancer.

This chain joins TRBV5-1 and TRBJ2-5, with 12 bases lining up with TRBD2. This CDR3 has 17 amino acids. V was clipped by 0 bases and J by 4 bases; unmatched bases: 7. The germline V gene encodes CDR1 SGHRS and CDR2 YFSETQ. The CDR3 bases are TGCGCCAGCAGCTTGGAAATGGCTAGCGGGGGGGCAGAGACCCAGTACTTC. As protein: CASSLEMASGGAETQYF.

V is TRBV6-1 and J is TRBJ2-2; TRBD2 agrees at 7 bases. V dropped 4 bases and J dropped 1; count of bases not matched to a gene: 3. CDR3 length equals 15 residues. In germline, CDR1 is MNHNS, CDR2 SASEGT. CDR3 coding DNA: TGTGCCAGCAGTGGTTCGGGGGGGAACACCGGGGAGCTGTTTTTT. It translates to CASSGSGGNTGELFF.

The chain recombines TRBV19 with TRBJ2-1, with a possible D match to TRBD1 (6 bases). The germline V gene has CDR1 LNHDA and CDR2 SQIVND (reference sequence). The CDR3 is made up of 11 amino acids. Between the trimmed V and J ends, which lost 10 bases and 8 bases, there was a span of 12 bases. The CDR3 sequence: CATTGWDEQFF. As DNA, the CDR3 is TGTGCCACCACAGGGTGGGATGAGCAGTTCTTC. Full variable domain (remainder filled in from reference TRBV19 and TRBJ2-1): DGGITQSPKYLFRKEGQNVTLSCEQNLNHDAMYWYRQDPGQGLRLIYYSQIVNDFQKGDIAEGYSVSREKKESFPLTVTSAQKNPTAFYLCATTGWDEQFFGPGTRLTVL.

The chain carries TRBV30 and TRBJ1-3, with TRBD1 as a possible D gene (5 bases). Trimming removed 2 bases at V and 4 bases at J, with 15 bases between. CDR1 and CDR2 from the germline V gene are GTSNPN and SVGIG (reference sequence). The CDR3 runs to 15 residues. The CDR3 region is CAWSSDRQRGNTIYF. The DNA of the CDR3 is TGTGCCTGGAGTTCCGATCGACAGCGAGGAAACACCATATATTTT.

This chain's CDR3 is CASSFSGVYEQYF. The CDR3, as DNA: TGTGCCAGCAGTTTTTCAGGGGTCTACGAGCAGTACTTC. V and J are TRBV28 and TRBJ2-7, with D maybe TRBD1 (6 bases). Trimming stripped 3 bases from V and 3 bases from J, with 9 bases between. Germline V lookup: CDR1 MDHEN, CDR2 SYDVKM. This CDR3 region has 13 residues.

The chain links TRBV11-1 to TRBJ2-1; maybe TRBD2 (5 bases). Deletions cut 2 bases from V and 2 bases from J, with 13 bases between. The CDR3 spans 16 residues. Germline V gene sequence: CDR1 SGHAT, CDR2 FQDESV (reference sequence). CDR3 loop: CASSLSGSPPYNEQFF. The DNA for the CDR3 is TGTGCCAGCAGCTTAAGCGGTTCACCCCCCTACAATGAGCAGTTCTTC.

This clone was observed once. The gene calls are TRBV7-9 and TRBJ1-5; no clear D. This CDR3 comprises 13 residues. Trimming took off 1 base at V and 7 bases at J, with 8 bases between the two ends. Germline assignment: CDR1 SEHNR and CDR2 FQNEAQ (reference sequence). DNA of the CDR3: TGTGCCAGCAGCTTAGACGGAGGGCAGCCCCAGCATTTT. Encoded protein: CASSLDGGQPQHF.

DNA for the CDR3: TGTGCCAGCAGCTTAGAAGGGGATCAGCCCCAGCATTTT. Protein: CASSLEGDQPQHF. This chain uses TRBV7-9 with TRBJ1-5; tentatively, D is TRBD1 (5 bases). Germline values: CDR1 SEHNR, CDR2 FQNEAQ (reference sequence). V was clipped by 1 base and J by 5 bases, with 6 bases between them. CDR3 size: 13 residues.

The CDR3 sequence: CASSSEGWGELFF. CDR3 nucleotide sequence: TGTGCCAGCAGCTCGGAGGGCTGGGGGGAGCTGTTTTTT. The chain joins TRBV9 to TRBJ2-2, with a possible D match to TRBD2 (6 bases). The CDR3 is made up of 13 amino acids. Germline V gene lookup returns CDR1 SGDLS and CDR2 YYNGEE. With 4 bases removed from V and 8 bases from J, the gap between germline ends came to 12 bases.

This chain uses TRBV19 with TRBJ1-3; the match to TRBD1 covers 8 bases. The CDR3 loop spans 17 amino acids. V was clipped by 5 bases and J by 4 bases; unmatched bases: 13. Germline assignment: CDR1 LNHDA and CDR2 SQIVND (reference sequence). This CDR3 is CASSAQGVKPEGNTIYF. The CDR3 DNA reads as TGTGCCAGTAGTGCACAGGGGGTGAAACCTGAAGGAAACACCATATATTTT.

Here the CDR3 reads CASSLSGGMNTEAFF. The CDR3 DNA reads as TGTGCCAGCAGCTTATCGGGCGGGATGAACACTGAAGCTTTCTTT. The rearrangement joins TRBV7-2 to TRBJ1-1; D unclear. There are 15 residues in the CDR3. In germline, CDR1 is SGHTA, CDR2 FQGNSA. V lost 2 bases to trimming and J lost 0 bases, with 10 bases between them.

This sequence joins TRBV27 and TRBJ1-2; 9 nucleotides align to TRBD1. The V segment lost 5 bases and the J segment 2 bases; nucleotides outside the gene matches: 6. The CDR3 runs 15 residues. Per germline, CDR1 MNHEY and CDR2 SMNVEV (reference sequence). CDR3 loop: CASSLRGQGNYGYTF. CDR3 coding DNA: TGTGCCAGCAGTCTCCGGGGACAGGGAAACTATGGCTACACCTTC.

The rearrangement links TRBV6-1 to TRBJ2-5; 8 nucleotides agree with TRBD1. Trimming at V came to 7 bases and at J to 2 bases, leaving 3 bases not matched to a gene. Germline CDR1 and CDR2: MNHNS and SASEGT. This CDR3 has 13 residues. CDR3: CASTRDRQETQYF. CDR3 in DNA: TGTGCCAGCACTAGGGACAGGCAAGAGACCCAGTACTTC.

This CDR3 reads CASSASGKSSYNEQFF. The CDR3 region has the DNA TGTGCCAGCAGTGCTAGCGGGAAGAGCTCCTACAATGAGCAGTTCTTC. The chain recombines TRBV6-1 with TRBJ2-1; TRBD2 aligns across 9 bases. The CDR3 length is 16 residues. Germline V CDR1 and CDR2: MNHNS, SASEGT. J was trimmed by 0 bases and V by 4 bases; bases with no gene match: 4.